Following are 32 T cell receptor beta chains from one sample sequenced in a study of ipilimumab plus nivolumab after autologous stem cell transplantation. The repertoire was sequenced with immunoSEQ multiplex PCR; TCRdb's copy has only in-frame clones and lacks some. The sample yields around 84,000 clones, around 80% seen once. Sequencing was performed on PBMCs, taken in a trial of ipilimumab plus nivolumab as post-transplant consolidation. The receptors derive from a male donor with diffuse large B-cell lymphoma.

This clone was counted only a few times. The rearrangement joins TRBV6-5 to TRBJ1-5; D is uncertain. The CDR3 spans 10 residues. Trimming shortened V by 6 bases and J by 3 bases, and 0 bases separated the two germline ends. CDR1 is MNHEY, CDR2 SVGAGI, per germline. The CDR3 nucleotides read TGTGCCAGCAGCAATCAGCCCCAGCATTTT. This sequence encodes CASSNQPQHF.

The V gene is TRBV27, the J gene TRBJ2-1, with D maybe TRBD2 (5 bases). Germline V gene data show CDR1 as MNHEY and CDR2 as SMNVEV (reference sequence). Trimming cost V 5 bases and J 12 bases, with 17 bases left between them. The CDR3 sequence is 13 residues long. CDR3 nucleotide sequence: TGTGCCAGCAGTACGTTCGGTGATCGGGGGCAGTTCTTC. It specifies CASSTFGDRGQFF.

The gene calls are TRBV6-6 and TRBJ1-2; D is uncertain. V was shortened by 7 bases and J by 3 bases, with 9 bases between the two germline ends. There are 12 residues in the CDR3. Germline V gives CDR1 MNHNY, CDR2 SVGAGI (reference sequence). CDR3 coding DNA: TGTGCCAGCAAGGGAGAGGACTATGGCTACACCTTC. Amino acid sequence: CASKGEDYGYTF.

CDR3 region: CASSIDYQGNTDTQYF. The CDR3 DNA is TGTGCCAGTAGTATAGATTACCAGGGGAACACAGATACGCAGTATTTT. The rearrangement links TRBV19 to TRBJ2-3; D may be TRBD1 (6 bases). V gave up 0 bases and J gave up 2 bases, with 12 bases separating them. Germline values: CDR1 LNHDA, CDR2 SQIVND (reference sequence). This CDR3 has 16 amino acids.

This chain uses TRBV7-8 with TRBJ2-3; 7 nucleotides line up with TRBD1. After removal of 5 bases from V and 3 bases from J, the junction contained 5 bases not matched to a gene. Germline CDR1 is SGHVS and CDR2 is FQNEAQ. This CDR3 has 14 residues. The CDR3 reads CASSRQGSTDTQYF. CDR3 DNA: TGTGCCAGCAGCCGACAGGGTTCGACAGATACGCAGTATTTT.

V usage is TRBV6-5 and J usage is TRBJ1-2; possibly TRBD1 for D (6 bases). The CDR3 has 12 residues. With 6 bases removed from V and 7 bases from J, the gap between germline ends came to 12 bases. CDR1 and CDR2 (germline): MNHEY, SVGAGI. The CDR3 sequence is CASSPGQPGYTF. The CDR3 coding sequence is TGTGCCAGCAGCCCAGGACAGCCTGGCTACACCTTC.

This clone is a singleton in its sample. The chain uses TRBV18 and TRBJ2-5, with D unresolved. The CDR3 covers 13 residues. CDR1 and CDR2 from the germline V gene are KGHSH and LQKENI. The ends were cut back, 6 bases at V and 3 bases at J, with 11 bases in the middle. The chain's CDR3 is CASSHGSKETQYF. The CDR3, as DNA: TGTGCCAGCTCTCATGGATCAAAAGAGACCCAGTACTTC.

The chain combines TRBV7-8 with TRBJ1-1; unclear D gene. V was trimmed by 1 base and J by 2 bases, leaving 8 bases between them. The V gene's germline CDR1 is SGHVS and CDR2 FQNEAQ. There are 14 residues in the CDR3. CDR3 in amino acids: CASSLDPGNTEAFF. The CDR3 DNA follows: TGTGCCAGCAGCTTAGATCCGGGAAACACTGAAGCTTTCTTT. Based on the CDR3 plus reference TRBV7-8 and TRBJ1-1, the full variable domain is GAGVSQSPRYKVAKRGQDVALRCDPISGHVSLFWYQQALGQGPEFLTYFQNEAQLDKSGLPSDRFFAERPEGSVSTLKIQRTQQEDSAVYLCASSLDPGNTEAFFGQGTRLTVV.

The chain combines TRBV6-1 with TRBJ1-2; no definite D call. V was shortened by 7 bases and J by 2 bases, with 11 bases between the two germline ends. Germline V CDR1 and CDR2: MNHNS, SASEGT. The CDR3 has 13 amino acids. CDR3 in DNA: TGTGCCAGCACAAAAGACCTCAACTATGGCTACACCTTC. Protein product: CASTKDLNYGYTF.

This clone has a single count. V usage is TRBV6-6 and J usage is TRBJ1-2, with TRBD1 matching 7 bases. The V gene's germline CDR1 is MNHNY and CDR2 SVGAGI (reference sequence). Losses at the gene ends were 6 bases for V and 7 bases for J; bases not matched to a gene: 11. This CDR3 has 14 amino acids. The CDR3 DNA reads as TGTGCCAGCAGAAGGGACAGACGGATTGGTGGCTACACCTTC. Encoded protein: CASRRDRRIGGYTF.

The rearrangement uses TRBV9 and TRBJ2-2, with D tentatively TRBD1 or TRBD2 (5 bases each). V gave up 3 bases and J gave up 4 bases, with 19 bases separating them. Looked up from germline, CDR1 is SGDLS and CDR2 is YYNGEE. The CDR3 has 17 amino acids. CDR3 sequence (DNA): TGTGCCAGCAGCGCCCTAACGCGAGGGGCGAGCACCGGGGAGCTGTTTTTT. Translated, it gives CASSALTRGASTGELFF.

This rearrangement joins TRBV5-8 to TRBJ2-3; TRBD2 agrees at 12 bases. The length of the CDR3 is 14 residues. Trimming took 4 bases from V and 6 from J; bases not matched to a gene: 3. Germline V CDR1 and CDR2: SGHTS, YDEGEE. Written as DNA, the CDR3 is TGTGCCAGCAGCCGACTAGCGGGGGACGATACGCAGTATTTT. As protein: CASSRLAGDDTQYF.

The chain links TRBV2 to TRBJ1-3; D is possibly TRBD1 (5 bases). Trimming took 7 bases from V and 4 from J, leaving 17 bases between them. CDR3 size: 15 residues. From germline, CDR1 is SNHLY and CDR2 FYNNEI. In nucleotides, the CDR3 is TGTGCCAGCACCGCGTTTACCGGGGCGGGAAACACCATATATTTT. This encodes CASTAFTGAGNTIYF.

This rearrangement joins TRBV27 to TRBJ2-3; D remains ambiguous. The CDR3 totals 15 residues. Germline CDR1 and CDR2: MNHEY and SMNVEV (reference sequence). Trimming left V 4 bases short and J 0 bases short, with 11 bases between. CDR3: CASSSPGVSTDTQYF. CDR3 bases: TGTGCCAGCAGTTCGCCCGGTGTAAGCACAGATACGCAGTATTTT.

CDR3 in DNA: TGCGCCAGCAGCCATTCAGGGCAAGGGGGGTGGGAGCTGTTTTTT. It translates to CASSHSGQGGWELFF. The chain recombines TRBV4-1 with TRBJ2-2, with D perhaps matching TRBD1 or TRBD2 (6 bases each). CDR1 is MGHRA and CDR2 is YSYEKL in the germline V gene. The CDR3 consists of 15 residues. V lost 3 bases and J 9 bases, leaving 17 bases between the germline ends.

V usage is TRBV5-6 and J usage is TRBJ1-6; D is possibly TRBD1 (5 bases). Between the trimmed V and J ends, which lost 2 bases and 6 bases, there was a span of 12 bases. Germline V lookup: CDR1 SGHDT, CDR2 YYEEEE. This CDR3 region has 15 residues. In DNA form, the CDR3 reads TGTGCCAGCAGCTTTCTAGACAGATCTAATTCACCCCTCCACTTT. Protein: CASSFLDRSNSPLHF.

The chain carries TRBV11-2 and TRBJ2-5, with 12 bases aligning to TRBD2. This CDR3 is built from 15 residues. The ends lost 5 bases at V and 1 base at J; junction bases unmatched: 2. Germline CDR1 and CDR2: SGHAT and FQNNGV. The CDR3 DNA follows: TGTGCCAGCAGCCCGACTAGCGGGGGCCAAGAGACCCAGTACTTC. Protein sequence: CASSPTSGGQETQYF.

The chain uses TRBV2 and TRBJ1-5; D gene uncertain. CDR1 is SNHLY, CDR2 FYNNEI, per germline. V dropped 5 bases and J dropped 3 bases, with 17 bases sitting between them. The CDR3 spans 16 residues. CDR3 DNA sequence: TGTGCCAGCAGTCCCGAAGCGGCGTCAGTCAATCAGCCCCAGCATTTT. It yields the protein CASSPEAASVNQPQHF.

The V gene is TRBV6-6, the J gene TRBJ2-7, with no clear D. V was pared by 6 bases and J by 2 bases, with 14 bases between. The CDR3 runs to 14 residues. Germline V gene sequence: CDR1 MNHNY, CDR2 SVGAGI (reference sequence). The CDR3 is CASSYLEGPYEQYF. For the CDR3, the DNA is TGTGCCAGCAGCTACCTAGAAGGGCCCTACGAGCAGTACTTC.

The V gene is TRBV2, the J gene TRBJ2-7; the match to TRBD1 covers 8 bases. Trimming took 3 bases from V and 4 from J; bases not matched to a gene: 8. The CDR3 consists of 15 residues. Germline V gene sequence: CDR1 SNHLY, CDR2 FYNNEI. Here the CDR3 reads CASSDGQGARYEQYF. CDR3 nucleotides: TGTGCCAGCAGTGATGGGCAGGGGGCGCGGTACGAGCAGTACTTC.

This chain joins TRBV5-1 and TRBJ2-2, with 12 nucleotides matching TRBD2. Losses at the gene ends were 1 base for V and 6 bases for J; bases not matched to a gene: 7. The CDR3 runs 17 residues. Per the germline V gene, CDR1 is SGHRS and CDR2 is YFSETQ. CDR3 protein: CASSLLAGGSTAGELFF. In nucleotides, the CDR3 is TGCGCCAGCAGCTTGCTAGCGGGGGGGAGTACCGCCGGGGAGCTGTTTTTT.

This clone was seen only a few times. The rearrangement joins TRBV13 to TRBJ2-1; D unclear. CDR1 and CDR2 (germline): PRHDT, FYEKMQ (reference sequence). The V and J ends lost 5 bases and 5 bases respectively, with 16 bases between them. The CDR3 spans 15 residues. CDR3 in amino acids: CASSPRRIGNNEQFF. The CDR3 DNA is TGTGCCAGCAGCCCCCGACGGATCGGAAACAATGAGCAGTTCTTC.

V usage is TRBV19 and J usage is TRBJ1-1, with D possibly being TRBD1 (5 bases). The germline V gene encodes CDR1 LNHDA and CDR2 SQIVND (reference sequence). The CDR3 runs to 14 residues. The V gene lost 7 bases and the J gene lost 3 bases, with 15 bases spanning the gap. The CDR3 is CASMGPSFYTEAFF. The CDR3 nucleotides are TGTGCCAGTATGGGGCCGTCATTCTACACTGAAGCTTTCTTT.

This chain connects TRBV7-9 to TRBJ2-7, with unresolved D. Deletions cut 4 bases from V and 0 bases from J, with 10 bases between. The CDR3 consists of 14 residues. Germline assignment: CDR1 SEHNR and CDR2 FQNEAQ (reference sequence). The CDR3 here is CASSSSGSSYEQYF. CDR3 DNA sequence: TGTGCCAGCAGCTCGTCCGGGTCCTCCTACGAGCAGTACTTC.

The rearrangement uses TRBV4-3 and TRBJ2-5; tentatively, D is TRBD1 or TRBD2 (5 bases each). The CDR3 consists of 15 residues. Germline loops: CDR1 LGHNA, CDR2 YSLEER. Trimming removed 1 base at V and 4 bases at J, with 13 bases between. This chain's CDR3 is CASSQGSGHSETQYF. The CDR3 region has the DNA TGCGCCAGCAGCCAAGGATCGGGGCACTCAGAGACCCAGTACTTC.

This chain joins TRBV11-2 and TRBJ1-3; 8 positions match TRBD1. The V segment lost 1 base and the J segment 3 bases; nucleotides outside the gene matches: 5. Germline CDR1 and CDR2: SGHAT and FQNNGV. The CDR3 is 16 amino acids. CDR3 bases: TGTGCCAGCAGCTTAGCCCAGGGGGCGAATGGAAACACCATATATTTT. This gives the protein CASSLAQGANGNTIYF.

This clone was counted only a few times. The CDR3 is CASSLSSDLYEQYF. CDR3 nucleotides: TGTGCCAGCAGTCTATCATCCGACCTCTACGAGCAGTACTTC. V usage is TRBV6-1 and J usage is TRBJ2-7, with no clear D. CDR3 size: 14 residues. CDR1 and CDR2 from the germline V gene are MNHNS and SASEGT. V was clipped by 5 bases and J by 3 bases, with 14 bases between them.

CDR3 protein: CASTRGGESSYNEQFF. DNA of the CDR3: TGTGCCAGCACCCGAGGAGGGGAAAGCTCCTACAATGAGCAGTTCTTC. The chain couples TRBV7-9 to TRBJ2-1, with a weak D call TRBD2 (6 bases). Trimming shortened V by 7 bases and J by 0 bases, and 16 bases separated the two germline ends. Germline CDR1 reads SEHNR; CDR2 reads FQNEAQ (reference sequence). This CDR3 has 16 amino acids.

The chain employs TRBV4-3 and TRBJ1-1; unclear D gene. Trimming cost V 0 bases and J 1 base, with 12 bases left between them. CDR3 length: 16 residues. Looked up from germline, CDR1 is LGHNA and CDR2 is YSLEER. CDR3 DNA sequence: TGCGCCAGCAGCCAAGACCCCCAGGCCAGGAACACTGAAGCTTTCTTT. It is translated as CASSQDPQARNTEAFF.

The J gene is TRBJ2-2, the V gene TRBV11-2; D might be TRBD2 (6 bases). CDR1 SGHAT and CDR2 FQNNGV come from the germline V gene. V lost 6 bases and J lost 13, with 18 bases in between. The CDR3 extends over 13 amino acids. The CDR3 DNA reads as TGTGCCAGCAGTCTTAGAGCGGGTTCCTCGCTGTTTTTT. It yields the protein CASSLRAGSSLFF.

This chain links TRBV21-1 with TRBJ1-1. TRBV21-1 is marked as a pseudogene. The CDR3 is 14 amino acids. CDR3 amino acids: CASSKESRLTEAFF. CDR3 DNA sequence: TGTGCCAGCAGCAAAGAGAGCAGACTCACTGAAGCTTTCTTT.

As DNA, the CDR3 is TGTGCCAGCAGTTTTGCAGGGGGCCTTATGAACTATGGCTACACCTTC. Translation gives CASSFAGGLMNYGYTF. The V and J genes are TRBV28 and TRBJ1-2; 8 bases match TRBD1. Losses at the gene ends were 3 bases for V and 2 bases for J; bases not matched to a gene: 8. The CDR3 extends over 16 amino acids. CDR1 MDHEN and CDR2 SYDVKM come from the germline V gene.